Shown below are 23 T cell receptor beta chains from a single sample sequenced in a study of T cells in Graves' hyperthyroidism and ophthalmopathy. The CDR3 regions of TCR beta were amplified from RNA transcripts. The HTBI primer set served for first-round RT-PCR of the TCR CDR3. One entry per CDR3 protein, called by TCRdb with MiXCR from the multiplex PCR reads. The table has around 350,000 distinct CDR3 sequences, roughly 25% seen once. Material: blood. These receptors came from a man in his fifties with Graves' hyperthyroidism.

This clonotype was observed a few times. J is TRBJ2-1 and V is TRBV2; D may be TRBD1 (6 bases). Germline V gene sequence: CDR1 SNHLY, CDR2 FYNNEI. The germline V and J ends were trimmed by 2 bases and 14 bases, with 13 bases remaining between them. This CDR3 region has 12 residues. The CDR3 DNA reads TGTGCCAGCAGTGAACCCCTATCAGGGGAGTTCTTC. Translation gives CASSEPLSGEFF.

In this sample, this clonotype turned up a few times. The CDR3 sequence is CASSAWTESEAFF. CDR3 coding DNA: TGTGCCAGTAGTGCGTGGACAGAATCTGAAGCTTTCTTT. The chain has TRBV19 and TRBJ1-1, with a possible D match to TRBD1 (6 bases). Germline V lookup: CDR1 LNHDA, CDR2 SQIVND (reference sequence). The V end was cut by 5 bases, the J end by 6 bases, with 13 bases between. The CDR3 loop spans 13 amino acids. The full variable domain, its missing parts supplied by reference TRBV19 and TRBJ1-1, is DGGITQSPKYLFRKEGQNVTLSCEQNLNHDAMYWYRQDPGQGLRLIYYSQIVNDFQKGDIAEGYSVSREKKESFPLTVTSAQKNPTAFYLCASSAWTESEAFFGQGTRLTVV.

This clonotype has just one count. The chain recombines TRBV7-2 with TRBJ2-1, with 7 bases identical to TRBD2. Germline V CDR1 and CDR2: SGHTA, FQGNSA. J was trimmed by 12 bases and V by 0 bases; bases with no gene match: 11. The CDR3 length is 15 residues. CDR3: CASSLAAGENRGQFF. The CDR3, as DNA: TGTGCCAGCAGCTTAGCGGCGGGAGAAAACAGAGGGCAGTTCTTC.

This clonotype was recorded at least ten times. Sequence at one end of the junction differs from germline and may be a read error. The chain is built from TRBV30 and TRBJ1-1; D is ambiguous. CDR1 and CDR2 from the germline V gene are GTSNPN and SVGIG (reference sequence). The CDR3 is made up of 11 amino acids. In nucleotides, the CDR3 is TGTGCCAGGAGGATGAACACTGAAGCTTTCTTT. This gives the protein CARRMNTEAFF.

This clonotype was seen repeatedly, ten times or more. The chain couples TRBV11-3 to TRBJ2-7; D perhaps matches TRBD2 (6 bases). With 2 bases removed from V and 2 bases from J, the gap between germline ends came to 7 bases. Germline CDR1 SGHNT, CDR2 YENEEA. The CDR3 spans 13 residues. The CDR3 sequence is CASSLRRAYEQYF. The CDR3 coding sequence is TGTGCCAGCAGCTTACGGAGGGCCTACGAGCAGTACTTC.

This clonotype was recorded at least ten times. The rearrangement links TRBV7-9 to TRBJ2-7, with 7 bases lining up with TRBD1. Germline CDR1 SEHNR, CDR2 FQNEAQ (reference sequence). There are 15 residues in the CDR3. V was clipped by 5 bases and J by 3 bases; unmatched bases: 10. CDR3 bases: TGTGCCAGCAGCGACGAGGGACAGAGGTTCTACGAGCAGTACTTC. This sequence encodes CASSDEGQRFYEQYF.

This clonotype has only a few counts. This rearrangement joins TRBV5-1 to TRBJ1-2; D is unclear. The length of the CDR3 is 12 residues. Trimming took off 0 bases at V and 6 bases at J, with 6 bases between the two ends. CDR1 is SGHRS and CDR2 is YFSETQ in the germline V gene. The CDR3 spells CASSLVSDGYTF. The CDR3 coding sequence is TGCGCCAGCAGCTTGGTGTCGGATGGCTACACCTTC.

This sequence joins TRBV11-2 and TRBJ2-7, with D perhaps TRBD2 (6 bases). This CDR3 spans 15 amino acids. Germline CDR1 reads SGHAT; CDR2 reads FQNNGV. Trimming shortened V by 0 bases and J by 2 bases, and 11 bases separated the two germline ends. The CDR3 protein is CASSLDSGGAYEQYF. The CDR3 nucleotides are TGTGCCAGCAGCTTAGACAGCGGAGGGGCCTACGAGCAGTACTTC.

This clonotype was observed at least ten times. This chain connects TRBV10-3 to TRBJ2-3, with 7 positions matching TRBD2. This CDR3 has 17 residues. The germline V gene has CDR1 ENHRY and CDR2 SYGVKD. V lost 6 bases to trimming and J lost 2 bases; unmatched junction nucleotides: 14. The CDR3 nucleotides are TGTGCCATCAGCCGTACCGCTAGCGGAGCCAACACAGATACGCAGTATTTT. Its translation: CAISRTASGANTDTQYF.

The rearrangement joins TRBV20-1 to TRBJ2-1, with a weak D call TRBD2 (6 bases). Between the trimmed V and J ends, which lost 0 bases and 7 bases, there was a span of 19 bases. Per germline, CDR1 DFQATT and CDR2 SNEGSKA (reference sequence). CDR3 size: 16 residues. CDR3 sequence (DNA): TGCAGTGCTAGAGATTCTGAGCGGGCCTTGGGAAATGAGCAGTTCTTC. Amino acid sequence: CSARDSERALGNEQFF.

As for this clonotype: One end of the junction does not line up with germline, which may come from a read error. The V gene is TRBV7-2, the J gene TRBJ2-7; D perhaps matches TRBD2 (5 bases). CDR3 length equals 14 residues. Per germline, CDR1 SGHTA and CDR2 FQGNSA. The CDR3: CATSPPGSPNEQYF. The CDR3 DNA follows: TGTGCCACCAGCCCTCCGGGGTCCCCCAACGAGCAGTACTTC. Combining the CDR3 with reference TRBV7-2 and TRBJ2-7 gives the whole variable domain GAGVSQSPSNKVTEKGKDVELRCDPISGHTALYWYRQSLGQGLEFLIYFQGNSAPDKSGLPSDRFSAERTGGSVSTLTIQRTQQEDSAVYLCATSPPGSPNEQYFGPGTRLTVT.

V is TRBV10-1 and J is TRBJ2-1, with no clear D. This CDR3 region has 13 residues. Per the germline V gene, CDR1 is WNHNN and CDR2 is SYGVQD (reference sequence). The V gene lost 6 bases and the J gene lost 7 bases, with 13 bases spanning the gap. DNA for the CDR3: TGCGCCAGCAGCGACGATCCTTTGAATGAGCAGTTCTTC. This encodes CASSDDPLNEQFF.

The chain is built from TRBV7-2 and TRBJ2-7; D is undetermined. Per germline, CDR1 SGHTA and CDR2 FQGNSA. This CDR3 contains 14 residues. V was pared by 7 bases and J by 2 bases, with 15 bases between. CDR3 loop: CASTSGPYTYEQYF. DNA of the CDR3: TGTGCCAGCACGTCCGGCCCGTACACCTACGAGCAGTACTTC.

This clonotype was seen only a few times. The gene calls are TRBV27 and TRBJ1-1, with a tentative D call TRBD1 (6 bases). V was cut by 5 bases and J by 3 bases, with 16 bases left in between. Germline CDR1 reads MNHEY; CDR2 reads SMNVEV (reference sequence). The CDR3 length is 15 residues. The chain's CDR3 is CASSRPGHRDTEAFF. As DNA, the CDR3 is TGTGCCAGCAGTCGCCCGGGACACCGGGACACTGAAGCTTTCTTT.

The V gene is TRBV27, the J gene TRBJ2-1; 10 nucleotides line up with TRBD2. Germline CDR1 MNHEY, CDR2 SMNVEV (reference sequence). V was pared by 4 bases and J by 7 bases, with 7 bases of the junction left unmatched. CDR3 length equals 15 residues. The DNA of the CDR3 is TGTGCCAGCAGTTCCCGGCTAGCGGGAGATAATGAGCAGTTCTTC. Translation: CASSSRLAGDNEQFF.

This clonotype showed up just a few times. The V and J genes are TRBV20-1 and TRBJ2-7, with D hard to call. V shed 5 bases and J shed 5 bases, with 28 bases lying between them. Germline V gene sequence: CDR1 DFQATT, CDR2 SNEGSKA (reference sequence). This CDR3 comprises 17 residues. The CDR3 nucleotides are TGCAGTGCTCGCCGGACGGCTTACGTTTTTCTGAGTAACGAGCAGTACTTC. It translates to CSARRTAYVFLSNEQYF.

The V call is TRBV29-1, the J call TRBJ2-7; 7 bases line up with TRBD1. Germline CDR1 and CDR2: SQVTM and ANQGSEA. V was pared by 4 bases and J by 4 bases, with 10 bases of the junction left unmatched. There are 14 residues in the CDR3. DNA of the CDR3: TGCAGCGTTGGGTTACTAGGGGGCGCGTACGAGCAGTACTTC. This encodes CSVGLLGGAYEQYF.

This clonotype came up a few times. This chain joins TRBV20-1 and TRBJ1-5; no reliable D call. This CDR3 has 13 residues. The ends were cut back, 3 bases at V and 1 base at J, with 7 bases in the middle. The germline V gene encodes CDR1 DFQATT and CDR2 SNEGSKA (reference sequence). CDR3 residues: CSASTRSNQPQHF. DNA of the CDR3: TGCAGTGCTAGTACCCGCAGCAATCAGCCCCAGCATTTT.

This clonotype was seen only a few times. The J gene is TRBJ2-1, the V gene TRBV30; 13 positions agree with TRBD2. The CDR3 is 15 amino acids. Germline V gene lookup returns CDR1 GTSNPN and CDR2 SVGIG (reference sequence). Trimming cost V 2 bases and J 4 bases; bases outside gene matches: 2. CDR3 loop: CAWSRGLAGYNEQFF. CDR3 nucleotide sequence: TGTGCCTGGAGTCGGGGACTAGCGGGATACAATGAGCAGTTCTTC.

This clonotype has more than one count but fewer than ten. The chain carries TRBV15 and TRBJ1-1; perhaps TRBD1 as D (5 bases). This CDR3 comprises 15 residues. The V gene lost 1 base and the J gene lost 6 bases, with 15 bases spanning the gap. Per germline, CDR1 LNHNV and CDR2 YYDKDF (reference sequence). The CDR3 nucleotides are TGTGCCACCAGCAGAGTAGGCAGGGAGGGGCCTGAAGCTTTCTTT. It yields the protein CATSRVGREGPEAFF.

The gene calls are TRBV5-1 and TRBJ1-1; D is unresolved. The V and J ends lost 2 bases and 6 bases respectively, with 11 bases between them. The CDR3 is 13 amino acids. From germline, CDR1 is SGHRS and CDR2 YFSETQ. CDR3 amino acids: CASSLNPDAEAFF. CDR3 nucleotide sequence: TGCGCCAGCAGCTTAAATCCCGACGCTGAAGCTTTCTTT.

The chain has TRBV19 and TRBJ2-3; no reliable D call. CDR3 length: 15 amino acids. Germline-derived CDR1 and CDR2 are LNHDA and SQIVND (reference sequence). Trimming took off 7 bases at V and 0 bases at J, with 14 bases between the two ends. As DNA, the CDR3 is TGTGCCAGTACCCTGGACGGGCGTAGCACAGATACGCAGTATTTT. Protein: CASTLDGRSTDTQYF. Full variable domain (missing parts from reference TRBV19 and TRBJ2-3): DGGITQSPKYLFRKEGQNVTLSCEQNLNHDAMYWYRQDPGQGLRLIYYSQIVNDFQKGDIAEGYSVSREKKESFPLTVTSAQKNPTAFYLCASTLDGRSTDTQYFGPGTRLTVL.

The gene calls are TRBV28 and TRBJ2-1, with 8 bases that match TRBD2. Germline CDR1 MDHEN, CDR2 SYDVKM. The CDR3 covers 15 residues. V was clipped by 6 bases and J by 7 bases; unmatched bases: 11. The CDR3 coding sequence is TGTGCCAGCAGCCCGTTCCGGGGGGGTGGGAATGAGCAGTTCTTC. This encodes CASSPFRGGGNEQFF.